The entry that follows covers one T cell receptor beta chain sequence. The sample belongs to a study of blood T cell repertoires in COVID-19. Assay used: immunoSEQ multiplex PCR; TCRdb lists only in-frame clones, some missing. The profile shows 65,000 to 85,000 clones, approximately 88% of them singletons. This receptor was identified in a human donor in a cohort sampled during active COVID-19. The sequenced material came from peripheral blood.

The CDR3 region has the DNA TGTGCCAGCAGTATACGGGAAGATTCACCCCTCCACTTT. Protein: CASSIREDSPLHF. This chain connects TRBV27 to TRBJ1-6; D remains ambiguous. The CDR3 sequence is 13 residues long. Trimming cost V 5 bases and J 8 bases, with 10 bases left between them. CDR1 is MNHEY, CDR2 SMNVEV, per germline (reference sequence).